These 20 T cell receptor beta chains share one sample of origin, sequenced in a study of spatial heterogeneity in lung cancer. Time point of the sample: sample taken at primary tumor resection. TCRdb reprocessed the 5' RACE reads via MiXCR and lists one record per CDR3 protein. The table lists tens of thousands of distinct CDR3 sequences, 7.5% of them singletons. The sequences come from PBMCs, collected at surgery. All receptors come from a male donor with early-stage non-small cell lung cancer.

This clonotype was seen a few times. Here the CDR3 DNA reads TGCGCCAGCAGTCCCCGGATCGGTGAGGGACAGTTTACTCGAAGGTCCTACGAGCAGTACTTC. This encodes CASSPRIGEGQFTRRSYEQYF. The rearrangement links TRBV23-1 to TRBJ2-7; 7 bases map to TRBD1. TRBV23-1 is flagged as an ORF with uncertain function. The CDR3 covers 21 residues. Trimming cost V 4 bases and J 1 base; bases outside gene matches: 25.

The chain couples TRBV7-2 to TRBJ2-2; no reliable D call. Deletions cut 1 base from V and 6 bases from J, with 9 bases between. CDR1 SGHTA and CDR2 FQGNSA come from the germline V gene. This CDR3 contains 14 residues. CDR3 residues: CASSLGNGPGELFF. Here the CDR3 DNA reads TGTGCCAGCAGCTTAGGGAATGGTCCCGGGGAGCTGTTTTTT.

The chain joins TRBV12-1 to TRBJ2-1; TRBD2, the table's D call, lacks a check against the DNA. TRBV12-1 is marked as a pseudogene. The CDR3 totals 14 residues. CDR3 region: CASSQGTSGRGRFF. The CDR3 DNA reads TGTGCCAGCAGCCAAGGGACTAGCGGGAGGGGGCGGTTCTTC.

This clonotype was counted at least ten times. The chain recombines TRBV27 with TRBJ1-1; 9 bases align to TRBD1. V was clipped by 5 bases and J by 6 bases; unmatched bases: 1. The CDR3 contains 12 residues. Germline loops: CDR1 MNHEY, CDR2 SMNVEV (reference sequence). The CDR3 DNA reads TGTGCCAGCAGTAGACAGGGGGCTGAAGCTTTCTTT. Its protein is CASSRQGAEAFF.

In this sample, this clonotype turned up many times. This chain links TRBV6-1 with TRBJ1-1; D is ambiguous. The V and J ends lost 6 bases and 5 bases respectively, with 19 bases between them. The CDR3 has 15 residues. From germline, CDR1 is MNHNS and CDR2 SASEGT. CDR3 coding DNA: TGTGCCAGCAGGGCCGGGCTTTCCCCCGGGACTGAAGCTTTCTTT. It encodes CASRAGLSPGTEAFF.

V usage is TRBV7-9 and J usage is TRBJ2-3; 7 bases line up with TRBD2. The junction had 5 bases not matched to a gene; V was cut back by 3 bases and J by 2 bases. The length of the CDR3 is 15 residues. The germline CDR1 and CDR2 sequences are SEHNR and FQNEAQ (reference sequence). The CDR3 loop is CASSFSSGFTDTQYF. The CDR3 nucleotides are TGTGCCAGCAGCTTTTCTAGCGGATTCACAGATACGCAGTATTTT.

This clonotype appeared many times. The CDR3 here is CSVDPGGYYGYTF. The CDR3 coding sequence is TGCAGCGTTGATCCAGGGGGGTACTATGGCTACACCTTC. V gene TRBV29-1 combines with J gene TRBJ1-2; 7 bases are a match to TRBD1. Trimming removed 3 bases from V and 3 bases from J; junction bases left unmatched: 4. The germline V gene encodes CDR1 SQVTM and CDR2 ANQGSEA. The CDR3 length is 13 residues.

This clonotype was picked up many times. The J gene is TRBJ1-1, the V gene TRBV5-1, with D uncertain. This CDR3 contains 14 residues. Germline values: CDR1 SGHRS, CDR2 YFSETQ. Trimming stripped 4 bases from V and 4 bases from J, with 14 bases between. The CDR3 loop is CASSLQSHSTEAFF. The CDR3 DNA follows: TGCGCCAGCAGCCTACAGAGCCACTCCACTGAAGCTTTCTTT.

About this clonotype: Possible read error: a much larger clone is one base away. The chain is built from TRBV6-6 and TRBJ2-2; possible D gene TRBD2, 5 bases. Germline-derived CDR1 and CDR2 are MNHNY and SVGAGI (reference sequence). Trimming left V 7 bases short and J 1 base short, with 7 bases between. There are 13 residues in the CDR3. Here the CDR3 reads CASKRENTGELFF. CDR3 nucleotide sequence: TGTGCCAGCAAGAGGGAGAACACCGGGGAGCTGTTTTTT.

This clonotype was seen at least ten times. This sequence joins TRBV23-1 and TRBJ2-1; D may be TRBD2 (5 bases). TRBV23-1 is sorted into the ORF group, with uncertain function. The CDR3 totals 18 residues. Trimming left V 1 base short and J 0 bases short, with 16 bases between. This CDR3 reads CASSQFCQRPSSYNEQFF. In nucleotides, the CDR3 is TGCGCCAGCAGTCAATTTTGTCAGCGGCCGAGCTCCTACAATGAGCAGTTCTTC.

This clonotype has at least ten counts. This rearrangement joins TRBV18 to TRBJ1-5; a possible D gene is TRBD1 (5 bases). The CDR3 length is 13 residues. V dropped 6 bases and J dropped 6 bases, with 12 bases sitting between them. Germline-derived CDR1 and CDR2 are KGHSH and LQKENI. CDR3 protein: CASSLGGSQPQHF. The CDR3 DNA follows: TGTGCCAGCTCCTTGGGGGGTTCTCAGCCCCAGCATTTT.

This clonotype has at least ten counts. At one end the junction does not follow the germline gene, possibly because of a read error. The chain has TRBV2 and TRBJ1-3; D possibly corresponds to TRBD1 (6 bases). The CDR3 consists of 13 residues. Per germline, CDR1 SNHLY and CDR2 FYNNEI. The CDR3 protein is CASSLDFLRDKNF. In DNA form, the CDR3 reads TGTGCCAGCAGTCTCGACTTCCTTCGGGACAAAAATTTT.

This clonotype has more than one count but fewer than ten. This chain uses TRBV27 with TRBJ2-7; tentative D call: TRBD1 (6 bases). Trimming pared 5 bases from V and 5 bases from J, leaving 16 bases between. CDR3 length: 14 residues. CDR1 MNHEY and CDR2 SMNVEV come from the germline V gene (reference sequence). CDR3 coding DNA: TGTGCCAGCAGTATCACAGGGTATTGGGACGAGCAGTACTTC. It translates to CASSITGYWDEQYF.

This clonotype showed up just a few times. The rearrangement joins TRBV10-1 to TRBJ2-6, with D possibly matching TRBD2 (7 bases). The CDR3 has 18 residues. Between the trimmed V and J ends, which lost 4 bases and 9 bases, there was a span of 25 bases. The germline gives CDR1 WNHNN, CDR2 SYGVQD (reference sequence). The CDR3 region is CASSGEGDGDLWVNVLTF. CDR3 in DNA: TGCGCCAGCAGTGGGGAGGGGGACGGTGACCTCTGGGTCAACGTCCTGACTTTC.

The chain links TRBV6-2 or TRBV6-3 to TRBJ1-3, with 11 bases fitting TRBD1. The J segment lost 8 bases and the V segment lost 6 bases, leaving 12 bases of the junction unmatched. Looked up from germline, CDR1 is MNHEY and CDR2 is SVGEGT. The CDR3 has 16 residues. In nucleotides, the CDR3 is TGTGCCAGCAGACTGGACAGGGGGCTCGGCTTGGACACCATATATTTT. Amino acid sequence: CASRLDRGLGLDTIYF.

The sample holds a few counts of this clonotype. The chain carries TRBV19 and TRBJ1-2, with 7 bases fitting TRBD1. Trimming took 5 bases from V and 4 from J; bases not matched to a gene: 7. Germline CDR1 and CDR2: LNHDA and SQIVND (reference sequence). The CDR3 extends over 14 amino acids. The CDR3 bases are TGTGCCAGTAGTCCCCGACAGGGACGCTATGGCTACACCTTC. Translation: CASSPRQGRYGYTF.

This clonotype was recorded many times. The chain has TRBV12-3 or TRBV12-4 and TRBJ2-1; 9 bases map to TRBD2. CDR3 length equals 18 residues. Unmatched junction bases numbered 13, after V lost 7 bases and J lost 0 bases. This CDR3 reads CASTPATSGAISYNEQFF. CDR3 DNA: TGTGCCAGCACCCCAGCGACTAGCGGTGCGATCTCCTACAATGAGCAGTTCTTC.

The chain couples TRBV20-1 to TRBJ2-3, with D possibly matching TRBD2 (6 bases). Trimming took off 0 bases at V and 2 bases at J, with 15 bases between the two ends. The CDR3 consists of 16 residues. CDR1 is DFQATT and CDR2 is SNEGSKA in the germline V gene (reference sequence). The CDR3, as DNA: TGCAGTGCTAGAGACTGGCCGGGACTTCTCACAGATACGCAGTATTTT. Encoded protein: CSARDWPGLLTDTQYF.

This clonotype was seen repeatedly, ten times or more. The chain has TRBV29-1 and TRBJ2-1, with D possibly called TRBD1 or TRBD2 (5 bases each). The CDR3 has 15 amino acids. The germline CDR1 and CDR2 sequences are SQVTM and ANQGSEA. The ends were cut back, 6 bases at V and 0 bases at J, with 15 bases in the middle. For the CDR3, the DNA is TGCAGCGTCTATCTGGGGGAGCACTCCTACAATGAGCAGTTCTTC. This translates into CSVYLGEHSYNEQFF.

This clonotype showed up just a few times. The rearrangement links TRBV4-2 to TRBJ2-1; TRBD2 matches 9 bases. V trimming: 2 bases; J trimming: 9 bases; junction bases outside the gene matches: 8. The germline CDR1 and CDR2 sequences are LGHNA and YNFKEQ. The CDR3 is made up of 15 amino acids. Here the CDR3 reads CASSQRSGSEREQFF. For the CDR3, the DNA is TGTGCCAGCAGCCAACGTAGCGGGAGCGAGCGTGAGCAGTTCTTC.